This T cell receptor (beta chain) was captured by sequencing in a study of shared clonotypes between healthy human individuals. Study-level points and caveats: The four-donor shared clonotypes exceeded non-shared clonotypes in generation probability, with non-shared ones scoring lower. The study generally estimated greater richness for naive than memory subsets. Clonotype sharing among donors, it was expected, would be affected by sequencing depth.

As to this clone: The antigen remains undetermined. The same CDR3 arises from other DNA sequences in this sample as well.

Some clones are missing from TCRdb's copy, which holds only in-frame ones; the method was immunoSEQ multiplex PCR. The sample includes more than 400,000 clones, about 96% of them seen just once. The CDR3 is 13 residues long. The V end was cut by 3 bases, the J end by 1 base, with 6 bases between. Germline lookup yields CDR1 KGHSH and CDR2 LQKENI. The material sequenced was naive CD4+ T cells sorted from blood. As to subset: CD45RA+ positively selected. The clonotype was recovered from a woman in her 30s in good health. This sequence joins TRBV18 and TRBJ1-1; D unclear. CDR3 region: CASSPSENTEAFF. The CDR3, as DNA: TGTGCCAGCTCACCGTCAGAGAACACTGAAGCTTTCTTT.